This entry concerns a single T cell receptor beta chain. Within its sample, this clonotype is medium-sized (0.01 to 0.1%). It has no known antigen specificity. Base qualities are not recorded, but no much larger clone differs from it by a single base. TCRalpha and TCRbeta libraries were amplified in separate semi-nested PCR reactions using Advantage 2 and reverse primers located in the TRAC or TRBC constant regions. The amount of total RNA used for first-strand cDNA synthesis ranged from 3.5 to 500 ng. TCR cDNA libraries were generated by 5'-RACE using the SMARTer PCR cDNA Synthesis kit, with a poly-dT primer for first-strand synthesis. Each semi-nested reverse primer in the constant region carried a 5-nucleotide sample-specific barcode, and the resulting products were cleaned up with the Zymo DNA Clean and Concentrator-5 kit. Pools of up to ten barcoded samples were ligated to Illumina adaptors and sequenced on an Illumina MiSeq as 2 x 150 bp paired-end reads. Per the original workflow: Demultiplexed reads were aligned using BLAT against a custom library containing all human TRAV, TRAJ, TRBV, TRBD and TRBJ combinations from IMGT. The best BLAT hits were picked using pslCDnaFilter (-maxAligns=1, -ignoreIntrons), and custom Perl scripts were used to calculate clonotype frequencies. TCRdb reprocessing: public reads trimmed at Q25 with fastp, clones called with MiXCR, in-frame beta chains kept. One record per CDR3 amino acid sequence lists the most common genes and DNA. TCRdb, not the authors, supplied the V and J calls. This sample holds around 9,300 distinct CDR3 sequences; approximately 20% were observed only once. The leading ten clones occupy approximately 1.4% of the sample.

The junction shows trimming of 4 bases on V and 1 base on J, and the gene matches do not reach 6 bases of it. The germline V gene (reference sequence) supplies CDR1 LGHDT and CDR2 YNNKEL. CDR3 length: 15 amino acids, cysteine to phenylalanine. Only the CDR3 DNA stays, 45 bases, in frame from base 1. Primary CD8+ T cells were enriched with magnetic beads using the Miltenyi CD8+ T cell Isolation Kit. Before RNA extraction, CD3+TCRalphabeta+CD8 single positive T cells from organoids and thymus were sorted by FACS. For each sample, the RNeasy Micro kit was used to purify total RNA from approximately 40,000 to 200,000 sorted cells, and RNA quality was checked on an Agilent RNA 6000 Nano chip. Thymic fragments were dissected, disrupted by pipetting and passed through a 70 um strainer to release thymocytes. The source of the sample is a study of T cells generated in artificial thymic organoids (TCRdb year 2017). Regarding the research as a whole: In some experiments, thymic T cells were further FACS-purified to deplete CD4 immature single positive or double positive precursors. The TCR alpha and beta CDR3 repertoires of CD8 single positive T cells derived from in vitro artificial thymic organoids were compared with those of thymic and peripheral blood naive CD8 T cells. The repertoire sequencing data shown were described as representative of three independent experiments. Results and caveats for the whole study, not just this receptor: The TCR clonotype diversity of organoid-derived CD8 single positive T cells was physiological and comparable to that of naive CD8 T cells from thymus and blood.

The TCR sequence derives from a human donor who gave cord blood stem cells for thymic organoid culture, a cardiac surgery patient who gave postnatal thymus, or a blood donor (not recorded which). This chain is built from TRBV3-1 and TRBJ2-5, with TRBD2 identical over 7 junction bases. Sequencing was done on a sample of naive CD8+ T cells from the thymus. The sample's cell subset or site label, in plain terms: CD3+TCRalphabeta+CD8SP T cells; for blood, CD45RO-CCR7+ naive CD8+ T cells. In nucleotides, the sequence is TGTGCCAGCAGCCCACGGGCTAGCGGCCAAGAGACCCAGTACTTC. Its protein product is CASSPRASGQETQYF.